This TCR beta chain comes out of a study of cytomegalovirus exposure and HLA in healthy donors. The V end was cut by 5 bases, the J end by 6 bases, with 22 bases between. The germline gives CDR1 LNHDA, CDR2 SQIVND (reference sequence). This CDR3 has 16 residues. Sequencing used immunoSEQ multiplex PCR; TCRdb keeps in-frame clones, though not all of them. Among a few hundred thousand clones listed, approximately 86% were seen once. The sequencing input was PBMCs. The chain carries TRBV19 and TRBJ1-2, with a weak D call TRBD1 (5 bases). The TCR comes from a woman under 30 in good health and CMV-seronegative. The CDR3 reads CASSSGLQSSGDGYTF. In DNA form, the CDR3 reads TGTGCCAGTAGTTCGGGACTCCAAAGCTCGGGCGATGGCTACACCTTC.